This TCR beta chain comes out of a study of CD8 T cells in ankylosing spondylitis. Broader study findings: A TCR beta motif of several highly homologous variants appeared characteristic of ankylosing spondylitis blood.

MiXCR was run by TCRdb on the 5' RACE reads, yielding one entry per CDR3 protein. This sample has about 460,000 distinct CDR3 sequences; roughly 5.3% occur once, and the top ten carry around 3.4%. There are a few counts of this clonotype. Its antigen is unidentified. The CDR3 is 16 amino acids. The germline V gene has CDR1 LGHNA and CDR2 YNFKEQ. V lost 4 bases to trimming and J lost 5 bases; unmatched junction nucleotides: 10. The sequenced material came from blood, either unsorted or a sorted T cell fraction (not recorded which). The J gene is TRBJ1-1, the V gene TRBV4-2; 10 positions match TRBD1. The TCR was taken from a male donor with ankylosing spondylitis. CDR3 amino acids: CASSLGGDRGNTEAFF. DNA for the CDR3: TGTGCCAGCAGCCTGGGGGGGGACAGGGGAAATACTGAAGCTTTCTTT.